One and the same sample provided the 16 T cell receptor beta chains below, sequenced in a study of blood T cells in healthy people across ages. Primers used in a second PCR of about 7 to 12 cycles were a sample-barcoded 5' primer and a J-beta primer mix. TCRdb itself ran the 5' RACE reads through MiXCR, one entry per CDR3 protein. This sample has over 950,000 distinct CDR3 sequences, with roughly 51% found just once. The material sequenced was blood. The origin of the receptors is a woman aged 60-75 years in good health.

The chain combines TRBV10-3 with TRBJ2-3; 15 bases fit TRBD2. Germline trimming cut 4 bases from V and 6 bases from J; bases unmatched to any gene: 14. Germline V lookup: CDR1 ENHRY, CDR2 SYGVKD. The CDR3 covers 19 residues. The CDR3 is CAISGFGTSGRSPPDTQYF. The DNA of the CDR3 is TGTGCCATCAGTGGGTTTGGGACTAGCGGGAGGAGTCCTCCTGATACGCAGTATTTT.

The chain is built from TRBV11-2 and TRBJ2-1; no definite D call. Trimming removed 3 bases at V and 4 bases at J, with 10 bases between. The germline gives CDR1 SGHAT, CDR2 FQNNGV. CDR3 size: 14 residues. CDR3 sequence reads: CASSFGYRYNEQFF. As DNA, the CDR3 is TGTGCCAGCAGCTTTGGCTATAGGTACAATGAGCAGTTCTTC.

The chain carries TRBV20-1 and TRBJ2-1, with 16 nucleotides matching TRBD2. V was clipped by 5 bases and J by 10 bases; unmatched bases: 14. Germline V lookup: CDR1 DFQATT, CDR2 SNEGSKA (reference sequence). The CDR3 totals 17 residues. The CDR3 spells CSAAPGTSGRVFHEQFF. For the CDR3, the DNA is TGCAGTGCTGCCCCGGGGACTAGCGGGAGGGTTTTCCACGAGCAGTTCTTC.

The V and J genes are TRBV29-1 and TRBJ1-1; possible D gene TRBD1, 5 bases. The V and J ends lost 1 base and 1 base respectively, with 13 bases between them. This CDR3 spans 15 amino acids. From germline, CDR1 is SQVTM and CDR2 ANQGSEA. This chain's CDR3 is CSVEVRARGNTEAFF. Written as DNA, the CDR3 is TGCAGCGTTGAAGTCAGGGCGAGAGGGAACACTGAAGCTTTCTTT.

In this sample, this clonotype turned up a few times. The rearrangement joins TRBV20-1 to TRBJ1-5, with TRBD1 as a possible D gene (5 bases). Trimming shortened V by 5 bases and J by 0 bases, and 11 bases separated the two germline ends. Germline-derived CDR1 and CDR2 are DFQATT and SNEGSKA (reference sequence). CDR3 length: 14 residues. The chain's CDR3 is CSASRAYSNQPQHF. CDR3 nucleotide sequence: TGCAGTGCTTCCAGGGCTTATAGCAATCAGCCCCAGCATTTT.

The chain links TRBV20-1 to TRBJ2-1, with 12 bases that match TRBD2. V trimming: 5 bases; J trimming: 9 bases; junction bases outside the gene matches: 5. Germline V gene sequence: CDR1 DFQATT, CDR2 SNEGSKA (reference sequence). The CDR3 is 13 amino acids. The CDR3 spells CSAYLAGGIEQFF. CDR3 nucleotide sequence: TGCAGTGCTTATCTAGCGGGAGGGATTGAGCAGTTCTTC.

This chain joins TRBV2 and TRBJ1-4; 9 bases map to TRBD1. With V trimmed by 7 bases and J by 5 bases, 11 bases remained unmatched. CDR3 length: 16 residues. Germline V lookup: CDR1 SNHLY, CDR2 FYNNEI. CDR3 sequence: CASNAGTGFANEKLFF. CDR3 nucleotide sequence: TGTGCCAGCAACGCCGGGACAGGGTTTGCGAATGAAAAACTGTTTTTT.

This chain links TRBV4-1 with TRBJ2-1, with 9 bases that match TRBD2. The V gene end was trimmed by 4 bases and the J gene end by 8 bases; junction bases not matched to a gene: 9. The CDR3 is 15 amino acids. Germline values: CDR1 MGHRA, CDR2 YSYEKL. CDR3 region: CASSPGTSRGYEQFF. The DNA of the CDR3 is TGCGCCAGCAGCCCCGGGACTAGCAGGGGCTATGAGCAGTTCTTC.

The CDR3, as DNA: TGTGCCAGCAGCTTAGGGTTCGGGGGATCACGCAATCAGCCCCAGCATTTT. This encodes CASSLGFGGSRNQPQHF. The chain employs TRBV11-2 and TRBJ1-5, with D perhaps matching TRBD1 (5 bases). V lost 1 base to trimming and J lost 2 bases, with 15 bases between them. The CDR3 extends over 17 amino acids. CDR1 is SGHAT, CDR2 FQNNGV, per germline.

V and J are TRBV4-1 and TRBJ2-4; the D is unclear. Trimming shortened V by 1 base and J by 0 bases, and 10 bases separated the two germline ends. Germline V gives CDR1 MGHRA, CDR2 YSYEKL. The CDR3 sequence is 16 residues long. CDR3 protein: CASSQVGQLAKNIQYF. The CDR3, as DNA: TGCGCCAGCAGCCAAGTCGGGCAGCTAGCCAAAAACATTCAGTACTTC.

This clonotype was seen only a few times. CDR3 bases: TGTGCCAGCAGCATAGGACTAGCGGGAGCTGAGCAGTTCTTC. It codes for CASSIGLAGAEQFF. This chain joins TRBV11-2 and TRBJ2-7; the match to TRBD2 covers 13 bases. The DNA end is a closer match to TRBJ2-1, so the J assignment may be wrong. Per the germline V gene, CDR1 is SGHAT and CDR2 is FQNNGV. This CDR3 spans 14 amino acids.

In its sample, this clonotype was seen a few times. The chain joins TRBV20-1 to TRBJ1-2, with D perhaps matching TRBD1 (5 bases). Looked up from germline, CDR1 is DFQATT and CDR2 is SNEGSKA (reference sequence). V lost 3 bases, J lost 0 bases, and 20 bases lay in between. This CDR3 spans 17 amino acids. The chain's CDR3 is CSASGGTTPLANYGYTF. The CDR3 DNA follows: TGCAGTGCTAGTGGGGGAACTACACCCTTAGCTAACTATGGCTACACCTTC.

There are many counts of this clonotype. The V and J genes are TRBV10-3 and TRBJ2-3; 8 positions match TRBD2. The germline V gene encodes CDR1 ENHRY and CDR2 SYGVKD. The V segment lost 8 bases and the J segment 3 bases; nucleotides outside the gene matches: 7. The CDR3 loop spans 14 amino acids. The DNA of the CDR3 is TGTGCCATCGGGGAGAGCGGGAGAACAGATACGCAGTATTTT. This gives the protein CAIGESGRTDTQYF.

The chain has TRBV6-6 and TRBJ2-1; the match to TRBD2 covers 10 bases. The germline gives CDR1 MNHNY, CDR2 SVGAGI (reference sequence). After removal of 7 bases from V and 3 bases from J, the junction contained 3 bases not matched to a gene. The length of the CDR3 is 14 residues. The CDR3 coding sequence is TGTGCCAGCAAATTAGCGGGAGGCTACAATGAGCAGTTCTTC. Translated: CASKLAGGYNEQFF.

The chain recombines TRBV11-1 with TRBJ2-1; D is undetermined. The CDR3 covers 14 residues. V shed 4 bases and J shed 7 bases, with 14 bases lying between them. CDR1 and CDR2 (germline): SGHAT, FQDESV (reference sequence). CDR3 protein: CASSSMRLVNEQFF. Here the CDR3 DNA reads TGTGCCAGCAGCTCCATGCGGCTAGTGAATGAGCAGTTCTTC.

This clonotype was counted once. The chain carries TRBV29-1 and TRBJ2-3; 7 bases fit TRBD1. Germline loops: CDR1 SQVTM, CDR2 ANQGSEA. The V gene end was trimmed by 8 bases and the J gene end by 1 base; junction bases not matched to a gene: 3. The CDR3 totals 12 residues. CDR3 sequence reads: CSPGTGTDTQYF. The DNA for the CDR3 is TGCAGCCCGGGGACAGGCACAGATACGCAGTATTTT.